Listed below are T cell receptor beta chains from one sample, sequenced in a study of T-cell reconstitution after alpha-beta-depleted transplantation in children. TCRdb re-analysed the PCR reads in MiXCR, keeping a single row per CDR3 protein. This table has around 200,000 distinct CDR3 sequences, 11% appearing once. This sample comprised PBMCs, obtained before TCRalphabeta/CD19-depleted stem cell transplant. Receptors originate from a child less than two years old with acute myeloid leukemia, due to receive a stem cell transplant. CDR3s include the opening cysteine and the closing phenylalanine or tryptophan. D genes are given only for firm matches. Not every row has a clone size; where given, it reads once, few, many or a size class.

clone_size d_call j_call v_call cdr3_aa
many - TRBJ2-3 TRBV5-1 CASSTAADTQYF
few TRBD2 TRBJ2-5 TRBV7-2 CASSLRGGPLETQYF
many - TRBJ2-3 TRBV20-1 CSAHLGSRTDTQYF
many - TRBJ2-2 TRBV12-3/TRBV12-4 CASSLYVGRLTGELFF
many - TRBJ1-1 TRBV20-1 CSASEDRRAFF
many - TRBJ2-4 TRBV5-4 CASSRDSSNIQYF
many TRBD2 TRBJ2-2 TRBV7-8 CASTPSGSNTGELFF
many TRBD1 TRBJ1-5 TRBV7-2 CASSMSDRAAQPQHF
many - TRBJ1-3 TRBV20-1 CSARSPRVGNTIYF
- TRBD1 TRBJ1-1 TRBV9 CASSPSDRGVGAFF
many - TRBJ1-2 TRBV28 CASSLSQVIDGYTF
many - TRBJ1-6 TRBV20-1 CSASRSENSPLHF
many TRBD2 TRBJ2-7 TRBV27 CASSFLAGAEQYF
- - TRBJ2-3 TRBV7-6 CASSLLDGSTDTQYF
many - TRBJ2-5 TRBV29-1 CSVPRRDRLQETQYF